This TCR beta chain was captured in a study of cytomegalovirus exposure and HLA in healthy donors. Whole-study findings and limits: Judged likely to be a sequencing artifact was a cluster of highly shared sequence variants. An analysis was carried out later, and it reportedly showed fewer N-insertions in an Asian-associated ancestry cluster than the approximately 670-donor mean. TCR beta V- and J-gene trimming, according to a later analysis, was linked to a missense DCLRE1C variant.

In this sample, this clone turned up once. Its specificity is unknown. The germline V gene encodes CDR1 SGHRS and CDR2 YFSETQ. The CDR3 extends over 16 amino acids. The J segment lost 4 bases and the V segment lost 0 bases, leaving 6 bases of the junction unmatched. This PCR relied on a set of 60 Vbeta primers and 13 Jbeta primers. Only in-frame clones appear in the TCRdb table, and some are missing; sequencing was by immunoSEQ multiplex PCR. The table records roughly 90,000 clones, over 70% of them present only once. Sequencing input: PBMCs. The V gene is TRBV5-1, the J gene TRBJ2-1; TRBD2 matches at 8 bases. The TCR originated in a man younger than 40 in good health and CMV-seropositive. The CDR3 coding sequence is TGCGCCAGCAGCTTGGAGGGGCTAGCGGGTTACAATGAGCAGTTCTTC. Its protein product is CASSLEGLAGYNEQFF.